The 11 T cell receptor beta chains listed next were all sequenced from one sample in a study of spatial heterogeneity in lung cancer. TCRdb redid the calling of the 5' RACE reads with MiXCR, one entry per CDR3 protein. Altogether roughly 24,000 distinct CDR3 sequences are present, 9% to 10% being singletons, with the ten largest covering about 22%. The time point was: blood at routine non-recurrence follow-up after resection. Sequencing used PBMCs, obtained at follow-up. All receptors derive from a male donor with early-stage non-small cell lung cancer.

This clonotype showed up many times. The rearrangement uses TRBV2 and TRBJ2-5; 7 positions match TRBD2. From germline, CDR1 is SNHLY and CDR2 FYNNEI. This CDR3 has 11 residues. Trimming removed 6 bases from V and 13 bases from J; junction bases left unmatched: 8. Written as DNA, the CDR3 is TGTGCCAGCAGCGTTCTACTAGCGCGGTACTTC. Translated: CASSVLLARYF.

V gene TRBV28 combines with J gene TRBJ2-3; 8 nucleotides line up with TRBD1. The CDR3 sequence is 17 residues long. Germline V CDR1 and CDR2: MDHEN, SYDVKM. After removal of 6 bases from V and 0 bases from J, the junction contained 11 bases not matched to a gene. The CDR3 nucleotides read TGTGCCAGCAGCCAACAGGGGGTGTGGGGAAGCACAGATACGCAGTATTTT. Translated: CASSQQGVWGSTDTQYF.

Many counts were recorded for this clonotype. The chain couples TRBV20-1 to TRBJ1-5, with D perhaps TRBD1 (5 bases). The CDR3 runs 13 residues. The V and J ends lost 7 bases and 11 bases respectively, with 21 bases between them. Germline V CDR1 and CDR2: DFQATT, SNEGSKA (reference sequence). CDR3 nucleotides: TGCAGTGTCCCGGGACGCCCTCAGGAGACCCAGCATTTT. Its translation: CSVPGRPQETQHF.

The rearrangement links TRBV12-3 or TRBV12-4 to TRBJ2-7; 8 bases agree with TRBD1. J was trimmed by 5 bases and V by 8 bases; bases with no gene match: 14. The CDR3 loop spans 15 amino acids. CDR3 loop: CASLKGGQGADEQYF. In nucleotides, the CDR3 is TGTGCCAGCCTTAAAGGTGGGCAGGGGGCGGACGAGCAGTACTTC.

This clonotype has ten or more counts. The chain is built from TRBV28 and TRBJ1-5; 9 nucleotides agree with TRBD1. Germline CDR1 and CDR2: MDHEN and SYDVKM. The CDR3 is 14 amino acids. The V segment lost 8 bases and the J segment 6 bases; nucleotides outside the gene matches: 8. For the CDR3, the DNA is TGTGCCAGCGTAGGACAGGGGTCGCCTCAGCCCCAGCATTTT. It codes for CASVGQGSPQPQHF. Looking up the rest from reference TRBV28 and TRBJ1-5 gives the full variable domain: DVKVTQSSRYLVKRTGEKVFLECVQDMDHENMFWYRQDPGLGLRLIYFSYDVKMKEKGDIPEGYSVSREKKERFSLILESASTNQTSMYLCASVGQGSPQPQHFGDGTRLSIL.

The chain links TRBV5-1 to TRBJ1-2; no definite D call. Germline CDR1 is SGHRS and CDR2 is YFSETQ. The CDR3 covers 15 residues. V lost 0 bases and J lost 6, with 15 bases in between. For the CDR3, the DNA is TGCGCCAGCAGCTTGGATAGAGGATACCCAGATGGCTACACCTTC. It encodes CASSLDRGYPDGYTF.

This clonotype showed up just a few times. A read error may explain this, as a much larger clone is one base away. The V call is TRBV7-6, the J call TRBJ1-1; D is perhaps TRBD1 (5 bases). Germline lookup yields CDR1 SGHVS and CDR2 FNYEAQ. The CDR3 spans 12 residues. CDR3 DNA: TGTGCCAGCGCCCCGTGGGGCAGTGAATCTTTCTTT. Translating gives CASAPWGSESFF.

The chain links TRBV7-2 to TRBJ2-3; no clear D gene. From germline, CDR1 is SGHTA and CDR2 FQGNSA. V lost 2 bases to trimming and J lost 0 bases, with 6 bases between them. The CDR3 runs to 14 residues. Here the CDR3 DNA reads TGTGCCAGCAGCTTAATCTCGAGCACAGATACGCAGTATTTT. Translating it yields CASSLISSTDTQYF.

This clonotype was detected many times. V is TRBV6-2 or TRBV6-3 and J is TRBJ2-3; 10 nucleotides align to TRBD1. The CDR3 is 16 amino acids. CDR1 MNHEY and CDR2 SVGEGT come from the germline V gene. The V gene end was trimmed by 2 bases and the J gene end by 5 bases; junction bases not matched to a gene: 7. The CDR3 here is CASSYLGQGMGDTQYF. DNA of the CDR3: TGTGCCAGCAGTTACCTGGGACAGGGGATGGGAGATACGCAGTATTTT.

This chain uses TRBV19 with TRBJ2-5; 7 positions match TRBD2. This CDR3 spans 13 amino acids. Germline V gene lookup returns CDR1 LNHDA and CDR2 SQIVND (reference sequence). V shed 5 bases, J shed 4 bases, and the junction held 4 bases outside the gene matches. The CDR3 nucleotides read TGTGCCAGTAGTGGAGCGGGGAGAGAGACCCAGTACTTC. It yields the protein CASSGAGRETQYF.

The chain is built from TRBV4-1 and TRBJ1-2; the D gene is possibly TRBD1 (6 bases). Germline V gives CDR1 MGHRA, CDR2 YSYEKL. The CDR3 runs to 17 residues. V lost 1 base, J lost 6 bases, and 21 bases lay in between. CDR3 nucleotides: TGCGCCAGCAGCCAAGCCGGACCTTTAACAGGGTCGGATGGCTACACCTTC. Amino acid sequence: CASSQAGPLTGSDGYTF.